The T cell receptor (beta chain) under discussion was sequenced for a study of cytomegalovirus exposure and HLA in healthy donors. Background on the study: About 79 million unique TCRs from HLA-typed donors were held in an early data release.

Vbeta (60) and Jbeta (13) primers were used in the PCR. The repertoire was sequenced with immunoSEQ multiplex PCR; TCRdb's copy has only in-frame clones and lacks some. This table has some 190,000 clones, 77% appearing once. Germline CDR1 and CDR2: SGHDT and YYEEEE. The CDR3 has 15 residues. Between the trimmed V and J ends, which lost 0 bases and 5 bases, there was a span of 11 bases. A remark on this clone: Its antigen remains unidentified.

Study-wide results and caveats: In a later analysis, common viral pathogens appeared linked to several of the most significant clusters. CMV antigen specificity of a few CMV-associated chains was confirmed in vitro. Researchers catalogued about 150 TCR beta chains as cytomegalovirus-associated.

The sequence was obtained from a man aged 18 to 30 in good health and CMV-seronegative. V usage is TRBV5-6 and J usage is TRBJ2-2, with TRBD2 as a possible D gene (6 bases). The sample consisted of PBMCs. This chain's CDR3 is CASSLGGARTGELFF. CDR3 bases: TGTGCCAGCAGCTTGGGCGGGGCGCGGACCGGGGAGCTGTTTTTT.